Shown below are 14 T cell receptor beta chains from a single sample sequenced in a study of tumor-infiltrating lymphocytes in glioblastoma multiforme. TCR beta libraries were built from RNA through three nested multiplex PCR rounds using modified ARM-PCR. TCRdb re-called the multiplex PCR reads through MiXCR, storing one row per CDR3 protein. There are about 32,000 distinct CDR3 sequences in the sample; 60% to 75% occur only once, and approximately 33% lies in the top ten. Sequenced material: brain tumor tissue. Source of these receptors: a male donor with glioblastoma.

About this clonotype itself: A read error may explain this, as a much larger clone is one base away. The chain uses TRBV7-3 and TRBJ2-1; D may be TRBD2 (5 bases). Germline loops: CDR1 SGHTA, CDR2 FQGTGA. The CDR3 spans 14 residues. The chain's CDR3 is CASLEDYSHNEQFF. CDR3 sequence (DNA): TGTGCCAGCTTGGAAGACTACTCCCACAATGAGCAGTTCTTC.

This sequence joins TRBV4-1 and TRBJ1-1; 7 nucleotides agree with TRBD1. The CDR3 extends over 18 amino acids. Germline CDR1 MGHRA, CDR2 YSYEKL. J was trimmed by 0 bases and V by 6 bases; bases with no gene match: 16. For the CDR3, the DNA is TGCGCCAGCAGTCGGGGACAGATAGTCTCCTCGATGAACACTGAAGCTTTCTTT. It is translated as CASSRGQIVSSMNTEAFF.

The count of this clonotype is one. A much bigger clone sits one base away, suggesting this may be a read error. The V call is TRBV7-9, the J call TRBJ2-7, with D possibly matching TRBD2 (6 bases). This CDR3 has 14 amino acids. Germline V lookup: CDR1 SEHNR, CDR2 FQNEAQ (reference sequence). CDR3 in DNA: TGTGCCAGCAGCTCCGGACGGGACTCCTACGGGCAGTACTTC. Encoded protein: CASSSGRDSYGQYF.

This chain links TRBV20-1 with TRBJ2-3; D may be TRBD2 (6 bases). The CDR3 contains 18 residues. V was trimmed by 3 bases and J by 2 bases, leaving 24 bases between them. Germline CDR1 is DFQATT and CDR2 is SNEGSKA (reference sequence). CDR3 sequence (DNA): TGCAGTGCTAGCGGGACCTGCGGGATCGCACCGACCACAGATACGCAGTATTTT. As protein: CSASGTCGIAPTTDTQYF.

Concerning this clonotype: In this CDR3 the conserved last residue, phenylalanine or tryptophan, is missing, so a read error is likely. The genes are TRBV7-9 and TRBJ2-3; D is perhaps TRBD1 or TRBD2 (5 bases each). The CDR3 has 15 residues. In germline, CDR1 is SEHNR, CDR2 FQNEAQ (reference sequence). The V and J ends lost 2 bases and 1 base respectively, with 10 bases between them. The CDR3 spells CASSLWTGRTDTQYL. For the CDR3, the DNA is TGTGCCAGCAGCTTATGGACGGGACGCACAGATACGCAGTATCTT.

The chain uses TRBV6-5 and TRBJ2-3; D might be TRBD2 (5 bases). V gave up 1 base and J gave up 7 bases, with 15 bases separating them. The CDR3 length is 15 residues. Germline V gene sequence: CDR1 MNHEY, CDR2 SVGAGI. CDR3 sequence (DNA): TGTGCCAGCAGTTACTTGAACCCTAGCATATATACGCAGTATTTT. Translation gives CASSYLNPSIYTQYF.

To note about this clonotype: The junction departs from germline at one end; a sequencing error may be responsible. The chain uses TRBV6-5 and TRBJ1-2; D unclear. This CDR3 region has 14 residues. The V gene's germline CDR1 is MNHEY and CDR2 SVGAGI. As DNA, the CDR3 is TGTGCCAGCAGTTATCAGGCGGGGAACTATGACTACATCTTC. It specifies CASSYQAGNYDYIF.

Regarding this clonotype: The junction does not match germline at one end; this may be a read error. The chain is built from TRBV7-9 and TRBJ1-5, with 7 bases aligning to TRBD1. The CDR3 has 16 amino acids. Germline CDR1 SEHNR, CDR2 FQNEAQ (reference sequence). The DNA of the CDR3 is TGTGCCAGCAGTCTAGGAGGGGGCTGGTGGAATCAGCTCCAGCATTTT. Encoded protein: CASSLGGGWWNQLQHF.

In its sample, this clonotype was seen a few times. A much larger clone differs by one base, so this may be a read error. The chain links TRBV10-3 to TRBJ2-1, with 7 bases identical to TRBD2. CDR1 and CDR2 (germline): ENHRY, SYGVKD. Trimming at V came to 7 bases and at J to 8 bases, leaving 17 bases not matched to a gene. The CDR3 sequence is 16 residues long. CDR3 coding DNA: TGTGCCATCAATGGAAGGGCGGGAGTTGTAGTGGATGAGCAGTTCTTC. Protein sequence: CAINGRAGVVVDEQFF.

This clonotype was counted only a few times. The chain uses TRBV28 and TRBJ2-1; 9 bases are a match to TRBD2. CDR1 MDHEN and CDR2 SYDVKM come from the germline V gene. The CDR3 is 16 amino acids. V lost 5 bases to trimming and J lost 4 bases; unmatched junction nucleotides: 9. The CDR3 nucleotides read TGTGCCAGCAGTGTGAGCCTAGCGGGACTTTACAATGAGCAGTTCTTC. This gives the protein CASSVSLAGLYNEQFF.

In the case of this clonotype: The junction departs from germline at one end; a sequencing error may be responsible. The CDR3, as DNA: TGTGCCAGCAGCATAGGCGGGAGGCACAATGAGCAGTCCTTC. This translates into CASSIGGRHNEQSF. The chain recombines TRBV11-2 with TRBJ2-1, with TRBD2 identical over 8 bases. Germline values: CDR1 SGHAT, CDR2 FQNNGV. There are 14 residues in the CDR3.

A word on this clonotype: Compared with germline, one end of the junction differs, possibly owing to a read error. This chain joins TRBV4-1 and TRBJ1-3; the D gene is possibly TRBD1 (5 bases). CDR3 size: 13 residues. Germline V gene lookup returns CDR1 MGHRA and CDR2 YSYEKL. The CDR3 bases are TGCGCCAGCAGCCGCGGACTACCGGACACCTTATATTTT. This translates into CASSRGLPDTLYF.

The rearrangement uses TRBV11-2 and TRBJ2-5, with D perhaps matching TRBD1 (6 bases). V was shortened by 1 base and J by 5 bases, with 14 bases between the two germline ends. The CDR3 extends over 15 amino acids. Looked up from germline, CDR1 is SGHAT and CDR2 is FQNNGV. The CDR3 loop is CASSLVGGPNETQYF. CDR3 nucleotides: TGTGCCAGCAGCTTAGTTGGGGGCCCTAATGAGACCCAGTACTTC.

This clonotype was seen a few times. A much larger clone differs by one base, so this may be a read error. This rearrangement joins TRBV28 to TRBJ2-1; D remains ambiguous. Germline CDR1 reads MDHEN; CDR2 reads SYDVKM. V lost 7 bases to trimming and J lost 0 bases, with 10 bases between them. The CDR3 contains 14 residues. Here the CDR3 reads CASTTQSSYNEQFF. The DNA of the CDR3 is TGTGCCAGCACGACCCAAAGCTCCTACAATGAGCAGTTCTTC.